This passage covers 30 T cell receptor beta chains from one sample sequenced in a study of blood T cell repertoires in COVID-19. Assay used: immunoSEQ multiplex PCR; TCRdb lists only in-frame clones, some missing. The table records about 240,000 clones, approximately 82% of them present only once. Source material: peripheral blood. The source is a woman between 18 and 29 years old with acute or convalescent COVID-19.

This chain joins TRBV30 and TRBJ1-2; possibly TRBD1 for D (6 bases). The CDR3 runs to 16 residues. Trimming shortened V by 8 bases and J by 4 bases, and 26 bases separated the two germline ends. Per the germline V gene, CDR1 is GTSNPN and CDR2 is SVGIG (reference sequence). CDR3 residues: CARDPLEAGVSYGYTF. The CDR3 DNA is TGTGCCCGTGACCCTTTGGAGGCAGGGGTTTCCTATGGCTACACCTTC.

The chain has TRBV6-1 and TRBJ1-1, with a possible D match to TRBD1 (5 bases). CDR3 size: 15 residues. The ends were cut back, 3 bases at V and 1 base at J, with 12 bases in the middle. Germline CDR1 reads MNHNS; CDR2 reads SASEGT. The CDR3 DNA is TGTGCCAGCAGTGATTTGGGGCAGGCGAACACTGAAGCTTTCTTT. This sequence encodes CASSDLGQANTEAFF.

The V and J genes are TRBV7-6 and TRBJ1-2, with D uncertain. The germline V gene has CDR1 SGHVS and CDR2 FNYEAQ. CDR3 length: 13 amino acids. V lost 1 base, J lost 2 bases, and 5 bases lay in between. The CDR3 here is CASSLGGNYGYTF. CDR3 DNA sequence: TGTGCCAGCAGCTTAGGAGGGAACTATGGCTACACCTTC.

The chain combines TRBV7-9 with TRBJ1-2; 7 bases align to TRBD1. This CDR3 is 16 amino acids long. V was pared by 5 bases and J by 2 bases, with 11 bases of the junction left unmatched. Germline lookup yields CDR1 SEHNR and CDR2 FQNEAQ (reference sequence). CDR3 coding DNA: TGTGCCAGCAGCCCACGAACCAGGGGGTTCAACTATGGCTACACCTTC. This sequence encodes CASSPRTRGFNYGYTF.

For this clone: Compared with germline, one end of the junction differs, possibly owing to a read error. This chain links TRBV2 with TRBJ1-1, with 8 bases matching TRBD1. Germline-derived CDR1 and CDR2 are SNHLY and FYNNEI. The CDR3 sequence is 13 residues long. CDR3 region: CASREDRGTEAFF. The CDR3 DNA reads as TGTGCCAGCAGGGAAGACAGGGGCACTGAAGCTTTCTTT.

The rearrangement links TRBV27 to TRBJ2-1; 10 bases match TRBD2. Germline CDR1 reads MNHEY; CDR2 reads SMNVEV (reference sequence). The CDR3 extends over 16 amino acids. The V and J ends lost 6 bases and 3 bases, in that order; junction bases with no gene match: 8. The CDR3 region has the DNA TGTGCCAGCAGCCCATCGACTAGCGGGCTCTACAATGAGCAGTTCTTC. It is translated as CASSPSTSGLYNEQFF.

J is TRBJ1-1 and V is TRBV10-3; 7 bases match TRBD1. After removal of 3 bases from V and 4 bases from J, the junction contained 11 bases not matched to a gene. The CDR3 has 16 amino acids. Germline assignment: CDR1 ENHRY and CDR2 SYGVKD. In DNA, the CDR3 is TGTGCCATCAGTGACCCGGTTAGGGGGCCGAGCACTGAAGCTTTCTTT. Protein product: CAISDPVRGPSTEAFF.

This clone was counted between two and nine times. The chain links TRBV20-1 to TRBJ2-1; D ambiguous. The V end lost 3 bases, the J end lost 7 bases, and 19 bases lay between the germline ends. This CDR3 is 15 amino acids long. Germline V gene sequence: CDR1 DFQATT, CDR2 SNEGSKA (reference sequence). CDR3 in amino acids: CSASPASRDLNEQFF. CDR3 DNA sequence: TGCAGTGCTAGTCCAGCCTCTAGAGACTTAAATGAGCAGTTCTTC.

This clone is a singleton in its sample. The rearrangement uses TRBV7-2 and TRBJ2-1, with 10 bases that match TRBD2. The trim removed 1 base at V and 6 bases at J, leaving 3 bases unmatched. Germline V lookup: CDR1 SGHTA, CDR2 FQGNSA. The CDR3 runs 15 residues. CDR3 DNA: TGTGCCAGCAGCTTAGGAGCGGGAGGGACCAATGAGCAGTTCTTC. Its translation: CASSLGAGGTNEQFF.

This CDR3 is CASSSGQKDRNTIYF. The CDR3 DNA reads TGTGCCAGCAGCTCGGGACAGAAAGACCGAAACACCATATATTTT. V is TRBV7-2 and J is TRBJ1-3; 7 nucleotides align to TRBD1. The trim removed 4 bases at V and 5 bases at J, leaving 8 bases unmatched. This CDR3 has 15 amino acids. Germline values: CDR1 SGHTA, CDR2 FQGNSA. Full variable domain (missing parts from reference TRBV7-2 and TRBJ1-3): GAGVSQSPSNKVTEKGKDVELRCDPISGHTALYWYRQSLGQGLEFLIYFQGNSAPDKSGLPSDRFSAERTGGSVSTLTIQRTQQEDSAVYLCASSSGQKDRNTIYFGEGSWLTVV.

This clone was observed a few times. J is TRBJ2-7 and V is TRBV25-1, with 8 bases aligning to TRBD2. The CDR3 runs to 14 residues. The junction had 6 bases not matched to a gene; V was cut back by 7 bases and J by 1 base. Germline loops: CDR1 MGHDK, CDR2 SYGVNS. CDR3 in DNA: TGTGCCAGCACCACAAGCGGGAGTTCCTACGAGCAGTACTTC. Its protein product is CASTTSGSSYEQYF.

To note about this clone: The sample holds other DNA sequences that translate to the same CDR3. This sequence joins TRBV7-2 and TRBJ1-3; tentative D call: TRBD1 (5 bases). This CDR3 is 14 amino acids long. In germline, CDR1 is SGHTA, CDR2 FQGNSA. V lost 2 bases to trimming and J lost 0 bases, with 5 bases between them. This CDR3 reads CASSLQGSGNTIYF. CDR3 in DNA: TGTGCCAGCAGCTTACAGGGCTCTGGAAACACCATATATTTT.

The chain employs TRBV5-4 and TRBJ2-2; tentative D call: TRBD2 (6 bases). CDR1 is SGHNT, CDR2 YYREEE, per germline (reference sequence). The CDR3 is made up of 14 amino acids. V was clipped by 1 base and J by 5 bases, with 9 bases between them. The chain's CDR3 is CASSLSTRTGELFF. The CDR3 nucleotides read TGTGCCAGCAGCTTGTCGACTAGAACCGGGGAGCTGTTTTTT.

The rearrangement links TRBV6-2 or TRBV6-3 to TRBJ1-2, with D possibly being TRBD1 (6 bases). The germline V gene encodes CDR1 MNHEY and CDR2 SVGEGT. This CDR3 contains 16 residues. V dropped 5 bases and J dropped 3 bases, with 19 bases sitting between them. This chain's CDR3 is CASSQRTGMGDYGYTF. The CDR3 DNA reads as TGTGCCAGCAGTCAACGAACAGGGATGGGTGACTATGGCTACACCTTC.

This rearrangement joins TRBV29-1 to TRBJ2-1; 14 bases agree with TRBD2. The CDR3 runs to 19 residues. Germline V lookup: CDR1 SQVTM, CDR2 ANQGSEA. The ends lost 5 bases at V and 4 bases at J; junction bases unmatched: 16. The CDR3 coding sequence is TGCAGCGTTTTACCAACCGGGACTAGCGGGAGTGAGTGGTACAATGAGCAGTTCTTC. Translation gives CSVLPTGTSGSEWYNEQFF.

This clone was counted between two and nine times. The genes are TRBV5-1 and TRBJ1-4; D call uncertain. V dropped 6 bases and J dropped 16 bases, with 19 bases sitting between them. The CDR3 spans 12 residues. CDR1 and CDR2 (germline): SGHRS, YFSETQ. Here the CDR3 reads CASNFSPGGPFF. In DNA form, the CDR3 reads TGCGCCAGCAACTTTTCTCCGGGAGGTCCGTTTTTT.

V is TRBV6-1 and J is TRBJ2-7, with 8 bases identical to TRBD2. In germline, CDR1 is MNHNS, CDR2 SASEGT. The CDR3 consists of 15 residues. J was trimmed by 3 bases and V by 2 bases; bases with no gene match: 6. The CDR3 loop is CASSELPSGFYEQYF. Written as DNA, the CDR3 is TGTGCCAGCAGTGAATTGCCTAGCGGGTTCTACGAGCAGTACTTC.

The CDR3 loop is CASTYPGGEQYF. In DNA form, the CDR3 reads TGTGCCAGCACCTACCCGGGGGGCGAGCAGTACTTC. The V call is TRBV28, the J call TRBJ2-7; 7 bases fit TRBD2. The CDR3 sequence is 12 residues long. Germline CDR1 is MDHEN and CDR2 is SYDVKM. The junction had 6 bases not matched to a gene; V was cut back by 7 bases and J by 6 bases.

The chain employs TRBV5-1 and TRBJ1-3, with 8 bases matching TRBD1. CDR3 length: 17 residues. With 4 bases clipped from V and 0 bases from J, the junction kept 9 bases outside the gene matches. Germline lookup yields CDR1 SGHRS and CDR2 YFSETQ. The DNA for the CDR3 is TGCGCCAGCAGCCTGGGACAGGCGCCTCGCTCTGGAAACACCATATATTTT. It specifies CASSLGQAPRSGNTIYF.

This clone came up once. The chain recombines TRBV28 with TRBJ2-7; TRBD1 aligns across 9 bases. The CDR3 length is 15 residues. Trimming took 4 bases from V and 2 from J; bases not matched to a gene: 6. In germline, CDR1 is MDHEN, CDR2 SYDVKM. The chain's CDR3 is CASSSPGTGTYEQYF. CDR3 nucleotide sequence: TGTGCCAGCAGTTCCCCCGGGACAGGGACCTACGAGCAGTACTTC.

The genes are TRBV11-2 and TRBJ1-6; unclear D gene. Germline V gene data show CDR1 as SGHAT and CDR2 as FQNNGV. The CDR3 has 15 residues. V was trimmed by 6 bases and J by 0 bases, leaving 9 bases between them. CDR3 sequence reads: CASSAEGSYNSPLHF. For the CDR3, the DNA is TGTGCCAGCAGTGCTGAGGGCTCCTATAATTCACCCCTCCACTTT.

The genes are TRBV7-9 and TRBJ1-1; D remains ambiguous. Per germline, CDR1 SEHNR and CDR2 FQNEAQ (reference sequence). This CDR3 is 15 amino acids long. V lost 3 bases to trimming and J lost 5 bases, with 16 bases between them. This CDR3 reads CASSLTRETRTEAFF. CDR3 in DNA: TGTGCCAGCAGCTTGACCAGAGAGACTAGGACTGAAGCTTTCTTT.

This clone was seen more than once but under ten times. The V gene is TRBV5-8, the J gene TRBJ1-1, with D possibly TRBD1 on 5 matching bases. Germline assignment: CDR1 SGHTS and CDR2 YDEGEE. V was shortened by 7 bases and J by 6 bases, with 16 bases between the two germline ends. This CDR3 comprises 13 residues. The CDR3: CASDIGGAPEAFF. CDR3 DNA: TGTGCCAGCGACATAGGCGGGGCGCCTGAAGCTTTCTTT.

The rearrangement links TRBV7-2 to TRBJ2-2; no clear D gene. Germline values: CDR1 SGHTA, CDR2 FQGNSA. The CDR3 sequence is 15 residues long. The V end lost 5 bases, the J end lost 4 bases, and 14 bases lay between the germline ends. CDR3 sequence: CASSLNSGSTGELFF. In nucleotides, the CDR3 is TGTGCCAGCAGCCTCAACAGTGGCAGCACCGGGGAGCTGTTTTTT.

This chain uses TRBV7-8 with TRBJ2-1; TRBD2 matches 9 bases. CDR3 size: 16 residues. Germline values: CDR1 SGHVS, CDR2 FQNEAQ. Trimming cost V 5 bases and J 9 bases; bases outside gene matches: 14. The CDR3 region is CASSQRTSESRSEQFF. CDR3 coding DNA: TGTGCCAGCAGCCAACGGACTAGCGAGAGTCGTAGTGAGCAGTTCTTC.

This chain links TRBV4-3 with TRBJ1-4; D unresolved. Looked up from germline, CDR1 is LGHNA and CDR2 is YSLEER. The CDR3 length is 15 residues. V lost 0 bases and J lost 3, with 8 bases in between. The CDR3 bases are TGCGCCAGCAGCCAAGACTCGGGAGCTAATGAAAAACTGTTTTTT. It is translated as CASSQDSGANEKLFF.

The chain links TRBV7-2 to TRBJ2-3, with 10 bases that match TRBD2. Germline CDR1 SGHTA, CDR2 FQGNSA. The CDR3 consists of 16 residues. With V trimmed by 2 bases and J by 9 bases, 11 bases remained unmatched. The CDR3 is CASSLMGASGRGTQYF. The CDR3 DNA is TGTGCCAGCAGCTTAATGGGGGCTAGCGGGAGAGGGACGCAGTATTTT.

The V call is TRBV30, the J call TRBJ2-7; 7 bases are shared with TRBD1. Germline CDR1 and CDR2: GTSNPN and SVGIG (reference sequence). Germline trimming cut 0 bases from V and 7 bases from J; bases unmatched to any gene: 6. This CDR3 has 13 residues. The CDR3 DNA reads as TGTGCCTGGAGTGTCTACAGGGGATATGAGCAGTACTTC. Translating it yields CAWSVYRGYEQYF.

This clone was seen once. A much larger clone sits a single nucleotide away, making a read error possible. This chain links TRBV5-1 with TRBJ2-2; 8 positions agree with TRBD2. Germline CDR1 SGHRS, CDR2 YFSETQ. The CDR3 is 15 amino acids. DNA for the CDR3: TGCGCCCGCAGTACGGGGGGGACGAACACCGGGGAGCTGTTTTTT. Amino acids: CARSTGGTNTGELFF. The variable domain in full, completed from reference TRBV5-1 and TRBJ2-2, reads KAGVTQTPRYLIKTRGQQVTLSCSPISGHRSVSWYQQTPGQGLQFLFEYFSETQRNKGNFPGRFSGRQFSNSRSEMNVSTLELGDSALYLCARSTGGTNTGELFFGEGSRLTVL.

This clone was observed once. The genes are TRBV28 and TRBJ2-3; 8 nucleotides agree with TRBD2. The ends lost 5 bases at V and 4 bases at J; junction bases unmatched: 8. Germline CDR1 reads MDHEN; CDR2 reads SYDVKM. CDR3 length: 15 residues. CDR3: CASSLSGSRADTQYF. DNA for the CDR3: TGTGCCAGCAGTCTCAGCGGGAGTCGGGCAGATACGCAGTATTTT.